These T cell receptor beta chains were read from a single sample in a study of blood T cell repertoires in COVID-19. Sequenced by immunoSEQ multiplex PCR; TCRdb stores in-frame clones only, minus some. The sample carries some 180,000 clones, approximately 85% recorded once. The sample was PBMCs or T cells enriched from blood (not recorded which). Receptors were obtained from a middle-aged man who had recovered from COVID-19. The CDR3 runs from the conserved cysteine through the conserved F or W. Each record gives: V gene, J gene, D gene, CDR3 protein. D genes are given only for firm matches.

v_gene: TRBV7-9; j_gene: TRBJ2-2; d_gene: -; CDR3aa: CASSTNGQGGTGELFF
v_gene: TRBV19; j_gene: TRBJ2-7; d_gene: -; CDR3aa: CASSMEAAYEQYF
v_gene: TRBV5-1; j_gene: TRBJ1-1; d_gene: TRBD1; CDR3aa: CASSPPDRVTEAFF
v_gene: TRBV24-1; j_gene: TRBJ2-1; d_gene: -; CDR3aa: CATSDLRDKYNEQFF
v_gene: TRBV12-3/TRBV12-4; j_gene: TRBJ2-7; d_gene: TRBD1; CDR3aa: CASRSTGVEQYF
v_gene: TRBV19; j_gene: TRBJ2-1; d_gene: TRBD2; CDR3aa: CASSIRRLAVSYNEQFF
v_gene: TRBV9; j_gene: TRBJ2-1; d_gene: TRBD1; CDR3aa: CASSTAGGNEQFF
v_gene: TRBV28; j_gene: TRBJ1-4; d_gene: TRBD1; CDR3aa: CASSSVTGAHEKLFF
v_gene: TRBV9; j_gene: TRBJ1-5; d_gene: -; CDR3aa: CASSVGSGTSDQPQHF
v_gene: TRBV6-6; j_gene: TRBJ1-3; d_gene: -; CDR3aa: CASSYPPISGNTIYF
v_gene: TRBV6-5; j_gene: TRBJ2-3; d_gene: -; CDR3aa: CASRSDNRYTDTQYF
v_gene: TRBV9; j_gene: TRBJ2-5; d_gene: -; CDR3aa: CASSVVGGQETQYF
v_gene: TRBV4-1; j_gene: TRBJ2-3; d_gene: TRBD1; CDR3aa: CASSQERGTGPYADTQYF
v_gene: TRBV27; j_gene: TRBJ1-1; d_gene: -; CDR3aa: CASRNGGTEAFF
v_gene: TRBV27; j_gene: TRBJ2-7; d_gene: TRBD1; CDR3aa: CASSLRQGIGVEQYF
v_gene: TRBV28; j_gene: TRBJ1-5; d_gene: -; CDR3aa: CASSSPMAGNQPQHF
v_gene: TRBV15; j_gene: TRBJ2-7; d_gene: -; CDR3aa: CATSNDARGNKYF
v_gene: TRBV7-2; j_gene: TRBJ2-7; d_gene: TRBD2; CDR3aa: CASRPTTIRGGELTYEQYF
v_gene: TRBV5-1; j_gene: TRBJ2-5; d_gene: TRBD1; CDR3aa: CASSPQGAGETQYF
v_gene: TRBV15; j_gene: TRBJ2-2; d_gene: TRBD1; CDR3aa: CATSRGGTANTGELFF
v_gene: TRBV19; j_gene: TRBJ2-7; d_gene: TRBD2; CDR3aa: CASNPGLASSEQYF
v_gene: TRBV6-1; j_gene: TRBJ1-5; d_gene: TRBD1; CDR3aa: CASSDHRGLMSQPQHF
v_gene: TRBV12-5; j_gene: TRBJ1-5; d_gene: TRBD1; CDR3aa: CASGLGRDRANQPQHF
v_gene: TRBV6-1; j_gene: TRBJ2-2; d_gene: -; CDR3aa: CASSDLTGELFF
v_gene: TRBV11-3; j_gene: TRBJ1-3; d_gene: -; CDR3aa: CASSSFRGNTIYF
v_gene: TRBV28; j_gene: TRBJ2-6; d_gene: TRBD1; CDR3aa: CASSLTTGADGANVLTF
v_gene: TRBV10-3; j_gene: TRBJ1-1; d_gene: TRBD1; CDR3aa: CAISDRGVSEAFF
v_gene: TRBV3-1/TRBV3-2; j_gene: TRBJ2-5; d_gene: TRBD2; CDR3aa: CASSHIAGEETQYF
v_gene: TRBV27; j_gene: TRBJ1-6; d_gene: -; CDR3aa: CASSWSGDSYNSPLHF
v_gene: TRBV9; j_gene: TRBJ2-7; d_gene: TRBD2; CDR3aa: CASSVGSGGDRYEQYF
v_gene: TRBV5-8; j_gene: TRBJ2-2; d_gene: -; CDR3aa: CASSPVQGGGELFF
v_gene: TRBV27; j_gene: TRBJ1-5; d_gene: -; CDR3aa: CASSLAGNQPQHF
v_gene: TRBV6-5; j_gene: TRBJ1-2; d_gene: TRBD1; CDR3aa: CATTGAWGYGYTF
v_gene: TRBV27; j_gene: TRBJ2-7; d_gene: TRBD1; CDR3aa: CASSLSGTGPNEQYF
v_gene: TRBV19; j_gene: TRBJ2-2; d_gene: -; CDR3aa: CASPTRAGELFF
v_gene: TRBV27; j_gene: TRBJ1-1; d_gene: -; CDR3aa: CASSAHGTQNTEAFF
v_gene: TRBV25-1; j_gene: TRBJ1-4; d_gene: -; CDR3aa: CATQEAGRLGEKLFF
v_gene: TRBV7-9; j_gene: TRBJ2-7; d_gene: -; CDR3aa: CASSGESISEQYF
v_gene: TRBV14; j_gene: TRBJ1-1; d_gene: TRBD1; CDR3aa: CASSQVDRGRLWNTEAFF
v_gene: TRBV28; j_gene: TRBJ1-5; d_gene: -; CDR3aa: CASAGDSNQPQHF
v_gene: TRBV5-5; j_gene: TRBJ1-2; d_gene: -; CDR3aa: CASSPAGGINYGYTF
v_gene: TRBV24-1; j_gene: TRBJ1-2; d_gene: -; CDR3aa: CATQPRNGGNGYTF
v_gene: TRBV15; j_gene: TRBJ2-2; d_gene: TRBD1; CDR3aa: CATSREGQITGELFF
v_gene: TRBV27; j_gene: TRBJ2-1; d_gene: -; CDR3aa: CASSLDRLNNEQFF
v_gene: TRBV21-1; j_gene: TRBJ1-4; d_gene: -; CDR3aa: CASSPGQGLGEKLFF
v_gene: TRBV6-1; j_gene: TRBJ1-3; d_gene: -; CDR3aa: CASSDAVGGTGNTIYF
v_gene: TRBV9; j_gene: TRBJ2-2; d_gene: -; CDR3aa: CASSVATWQGGELFF
v_gene: TRBV7-9; j_gene: TRBJ2-1; d_gene: -; CDR3aa: CASTDSPSTFF
v_gene: TRBV7-9; j_gene: TRBJ2-2; d_gene: TRBD2; CDR3aa: CASSFGLAGSGELFF
v_gene: TRBV30; j_gene: TRBJ2-7; d_gene: TRBD2; CDR3aa: CAWSALAGGPGEQYF
v_gene: TRBV6-4; j_gene: TRBJ2-1; d_gene: TRBD2; CDR3aa: CASSKSGRYNEQFF
v_gene: TRBV29-1; j_gene: TRBJ1-1; d_gene: -; CDR3aa: CSVESGAFF
v_gene: TRBV29-1; j_gene: TRBJ2-7; d_gene: TRBD2; CDR3aa: CSVEGLAGSRREQYF
v_gene: TRBV30; j_gene: TRBJ2-1; d_gene: -; CDR3aa: CAWSDPGQEQFF
v_gene: TRBV25-1; j_gene: TRBJ2-7; d_gene: -; CDR3aa: CASTTGWPYEQYF
v_gene: TRBV29-1; j_gene: TRBJ1-5; d_gene: -; CDR3aa: CSAGLENQPQHF
v_gene: TRBV18; j_gene: TRBJ1-3; d_gene: -; CDR3aa: CASSPRQGNTIYF
v_gene: TRBV28; j_gene: TRBJ2-3; d_gene: -; CDR3aa: CASSTPLDTQYF
v_gene: TRBV5-1; j_gene: TRBJ2-1; d_gene: TRBD2; CDR3aa: CASSLSGTLVVEQFF
v_gene: TRBV19; j_gene: TRBJ1-2; d_gene: TRBD1; CDR3aa: CASRPTGDDGYTF